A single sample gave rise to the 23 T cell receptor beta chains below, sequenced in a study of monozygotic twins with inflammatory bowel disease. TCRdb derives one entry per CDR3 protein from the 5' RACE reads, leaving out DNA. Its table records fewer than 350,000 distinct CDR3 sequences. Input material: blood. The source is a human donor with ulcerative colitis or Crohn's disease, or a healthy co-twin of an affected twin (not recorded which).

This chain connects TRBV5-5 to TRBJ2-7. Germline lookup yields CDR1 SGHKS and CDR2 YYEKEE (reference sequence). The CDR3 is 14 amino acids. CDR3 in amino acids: CASSYATLGGEQYF.

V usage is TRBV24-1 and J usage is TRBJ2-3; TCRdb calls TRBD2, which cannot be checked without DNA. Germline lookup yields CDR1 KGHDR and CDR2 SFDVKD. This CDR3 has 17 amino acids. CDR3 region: CATSDPSGRAEADTQYF.

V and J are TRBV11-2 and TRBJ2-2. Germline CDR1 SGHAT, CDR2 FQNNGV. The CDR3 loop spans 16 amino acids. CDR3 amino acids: CASSRVRAGNTGELFF. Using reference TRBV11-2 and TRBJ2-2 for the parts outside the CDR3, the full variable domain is EAGVAQSPRYKIIEKRQSVAFWCNPISGHATLYWYQQILGQGPKLLIQFQNNGVVDDSQLPKDRFSAERLKGVDSTLKIQPAKLEDSAVYLCASSRVRAGNTGELFFGEGSRLTVL.

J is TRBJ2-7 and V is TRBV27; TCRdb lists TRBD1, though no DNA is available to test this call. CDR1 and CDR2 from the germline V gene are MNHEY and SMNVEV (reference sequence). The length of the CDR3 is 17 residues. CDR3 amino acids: CASSSTHTTGFSYEQYF.

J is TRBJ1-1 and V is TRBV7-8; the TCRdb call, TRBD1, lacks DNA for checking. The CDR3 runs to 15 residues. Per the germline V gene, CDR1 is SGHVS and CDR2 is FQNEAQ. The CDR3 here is CASSQWGPLNTEAFF. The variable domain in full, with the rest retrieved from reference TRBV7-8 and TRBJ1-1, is GAGVSQSPRYKVAKRGQDVALRCDPISGHVSLFWYQQALGQGPEFLTYFQNEAQLDKSGLPSDRFFAERPEGSVSTLKIQRTQQEDSAVYLCASSQWGPLNTEAFFGQGTRLTVV.

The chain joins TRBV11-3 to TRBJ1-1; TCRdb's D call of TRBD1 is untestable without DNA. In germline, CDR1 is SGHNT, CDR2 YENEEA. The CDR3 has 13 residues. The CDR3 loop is CASSFTGYAEAFF.

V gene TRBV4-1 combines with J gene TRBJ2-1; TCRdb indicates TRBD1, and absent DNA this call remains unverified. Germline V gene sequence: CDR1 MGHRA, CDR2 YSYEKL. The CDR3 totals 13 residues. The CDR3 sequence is CASSQDQGHEQFF.

The CDR3 here is CASSPLQGRNTGELFF. The chain couples TRBV10-1 to TRBJ2-2; with no DNA, the TCRdb D assignment of TRBD1 cannot be verified. From germline, CDR1 is WNHNN and CDR2 SYGVQD (reference sequence). The CDR3 is 16 residues long.

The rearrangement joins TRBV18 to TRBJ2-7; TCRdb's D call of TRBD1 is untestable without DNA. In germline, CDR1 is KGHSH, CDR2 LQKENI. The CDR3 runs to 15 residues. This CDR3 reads CASSPIRGSNYEQYF.

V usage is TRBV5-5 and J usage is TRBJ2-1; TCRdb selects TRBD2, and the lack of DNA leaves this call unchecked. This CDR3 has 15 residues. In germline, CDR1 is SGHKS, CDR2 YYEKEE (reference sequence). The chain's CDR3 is CASSHQGGLFNEQFF.

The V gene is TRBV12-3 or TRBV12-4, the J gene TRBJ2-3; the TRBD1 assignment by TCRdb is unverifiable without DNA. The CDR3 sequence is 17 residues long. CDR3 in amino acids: CASSRKRIRVNTDTQYF.

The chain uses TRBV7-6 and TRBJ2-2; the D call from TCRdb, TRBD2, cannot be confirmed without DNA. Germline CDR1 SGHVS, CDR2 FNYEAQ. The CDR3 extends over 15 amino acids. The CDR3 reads CASSSGLAATGELFF.

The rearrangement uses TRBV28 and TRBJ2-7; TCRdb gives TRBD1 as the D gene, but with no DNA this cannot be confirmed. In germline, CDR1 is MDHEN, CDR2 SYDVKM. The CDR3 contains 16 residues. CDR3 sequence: CASSKQGAEHSYEQYF.

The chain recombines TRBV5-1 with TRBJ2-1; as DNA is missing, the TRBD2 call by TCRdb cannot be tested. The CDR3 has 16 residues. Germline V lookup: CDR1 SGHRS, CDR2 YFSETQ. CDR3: CASSWVTSGSDNEQFF.

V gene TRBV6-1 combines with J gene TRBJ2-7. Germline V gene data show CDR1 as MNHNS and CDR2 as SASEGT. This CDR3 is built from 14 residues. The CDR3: CASSEETRSYEQYF.

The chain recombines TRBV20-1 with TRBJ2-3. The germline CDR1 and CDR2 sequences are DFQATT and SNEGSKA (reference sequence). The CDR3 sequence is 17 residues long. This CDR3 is CSARVLAGVTSTDTQYF.

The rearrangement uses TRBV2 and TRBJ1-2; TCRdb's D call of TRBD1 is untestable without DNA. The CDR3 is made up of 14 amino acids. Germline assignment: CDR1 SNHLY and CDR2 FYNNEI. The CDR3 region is CASSEWGPYYGYTF.

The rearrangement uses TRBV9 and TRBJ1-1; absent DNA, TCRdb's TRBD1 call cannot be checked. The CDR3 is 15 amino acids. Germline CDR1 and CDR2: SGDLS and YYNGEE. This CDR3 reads CASSESGTRNTEAFF.

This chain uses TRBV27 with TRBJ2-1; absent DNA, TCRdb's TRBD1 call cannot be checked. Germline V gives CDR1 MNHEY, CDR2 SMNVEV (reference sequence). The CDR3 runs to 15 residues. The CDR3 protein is CASSLGPEGSYEQFF.

The CDR3: CASSLAIMDRGEKLFF. The V call is TRBV7-9, the J call TRBJ1-4; TCRdb lists TRBD1, though no DNA is available to test this call. Germline-derived CDR1 and CDR2 are SEHNR and FQNEAQ (reference sequence). The CDR3 runs to 16 residues.

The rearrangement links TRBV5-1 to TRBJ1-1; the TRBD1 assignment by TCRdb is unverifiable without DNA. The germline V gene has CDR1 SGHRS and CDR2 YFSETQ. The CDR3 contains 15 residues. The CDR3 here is CASSLSGGGNTEAFF.

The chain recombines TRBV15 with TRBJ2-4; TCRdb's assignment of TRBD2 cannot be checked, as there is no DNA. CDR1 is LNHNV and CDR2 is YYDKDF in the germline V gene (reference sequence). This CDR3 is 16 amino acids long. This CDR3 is CATSRGSELAKNIQYF.

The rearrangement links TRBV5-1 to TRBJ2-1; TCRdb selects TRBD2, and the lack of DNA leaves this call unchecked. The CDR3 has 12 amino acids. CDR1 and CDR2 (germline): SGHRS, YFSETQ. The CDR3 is CASSFQRDEQFF.